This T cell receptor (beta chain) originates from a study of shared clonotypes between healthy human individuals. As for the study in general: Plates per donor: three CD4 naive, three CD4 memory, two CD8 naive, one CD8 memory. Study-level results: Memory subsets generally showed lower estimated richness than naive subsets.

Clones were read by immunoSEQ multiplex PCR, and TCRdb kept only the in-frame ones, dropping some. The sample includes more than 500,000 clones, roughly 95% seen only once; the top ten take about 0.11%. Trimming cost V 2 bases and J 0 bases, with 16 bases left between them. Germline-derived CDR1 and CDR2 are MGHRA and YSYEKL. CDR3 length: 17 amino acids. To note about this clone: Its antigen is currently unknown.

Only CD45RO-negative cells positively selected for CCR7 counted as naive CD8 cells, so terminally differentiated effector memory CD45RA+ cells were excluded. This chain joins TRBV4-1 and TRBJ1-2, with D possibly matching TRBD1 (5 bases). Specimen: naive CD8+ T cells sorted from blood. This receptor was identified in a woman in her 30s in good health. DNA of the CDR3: TGCGCCAGCAGCCAATACCTACAAGGGGAATCTAACTATGGCTACACCTTC. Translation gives CASSQYLQGESNYGYTF.